Each of the 8 T cell receptor beta chains below was sequenced from the same sample in a study of neurological immune-mediated disorders (dated by TCRdb to between 2018 and 2021). The library was made by 5' RACE. Instrument on record: Illumina HiSeq 2500. In TCRdb, the public reads were trimmed at Q25 with fastp and aligned with MiXCR, with productive beta chains retained. Records with the same CDR3 protein are collapsed into one entry carrying the most frequent genes and DNA. The sample table holds some 42,000 distinct CDR3 sequences, of which around a tenth were seen once. The ten largest clones take up 3.9% of the sample. Sequences were obtained from CD4+ T cells from blood. These receptors all stem from a woman aged 25-40 years with HTLV-1-associated myelopathy (HAM/TSP).

This clonotype was recorded at least ten times. The V call is TRBV6-6, the J call TRBJ1-4; TRBD1 agrees at 8 bases. Trimming cost V 4 bases and J 7 bases; bases outside gene matches: 20. CDR3 length: 19 residues. CDR1 and CDR2 (germline): MNHNY, SVGAGI (reference sequence). The CDR3 reads CASSFVPGQGIAPGEKLFF. As DNA, the CDR3 is TGTGCCAGCAGTTTCGTGCCCGGACAGGGCATCGCACCAGGTGAAAAACTGTTTTTT.

This clonotype was found many times. The V call is TRBV4-2, the J call TRBJ1-3; no reliable D call. Germline CDR1 LGHNA, CDR2 YNFKEQ. V was shortened by 4 bases and J by 0 bases, with 16 bases between the two germline ends. This CDR3 is built from 17 residues. CDR3 nucleotides: TGTGCCAGCAGCCTCCAGGCAGGTATTTCCTCTGGAAACACCATATATTTT. It specifies CASSLQAGISSGNTIYF.

This clonotype was observed many times. V usage is TRBV7-2 and J usage is TRBJ1-5; tentative D call: TRBD1 (6 bases). Germline V gene lookup returns CDR1 SGHTA and CDR2 FQGNSA. V was clipped by 5 bases and J by 7 bases, with 12 bases between them. CDR3 length: 13 residues. The CDR3 sequence is CASSLQGWQPQHF. For the CDR3, the DNA is TGTGCCAGCAGCCTACAGGGTTGGCAGCCCCAGCATTTT.

This clonotype was recorded many times. The chain joins TRBV6-5 to TRBJ1-2; 9 nucleotides agree with TRBD1. In germline, CDR1 is MNHEY, CDR2 SVGAGI. Trimming removed 2 bases from V and 4 bases from J; junction bases left unmatched: 2. CDR3 length: 14 residues. Here the CDR3 reads CASSYAGQGYGYTF. The CDR3, as DNA: TGTGCCAGCAGTTACGCGGGACAGGGCTATGGCTACACCTTC.

At least ten counts were recorded for this clonotype. The chain combines TRBV10-3 with TRBJ2-7, with D uncertain. Germline CDR1 and CDR2: ENHRY and SYGVKD. The V gene lost 1 base and the J gene lost 5 bases, with 9 bases spanning the gap. The CDR3 runs 13 residues. The CDR3 nucleotides are TGTGCCATCAGTGAGTTCCCTTCCCACGAGCAGTACTTC. Translation: CAISEFPSHEQYF.

Many counts were recorded for this clonotype. The V call is TRBV7-8, the J call TRBJ1-4, with a possible D match to TRBD1 (5 bases). The V end was cut by 7 bases, the J end by 7 bases, with 19 bases between. The CDR3 consists of 15 residues. CDR1 SGHVS and CDR2 FQNEAQ come from the germline V gene. In nucleotides, the CDR3 is TGTGCCAGCACCCCGAGGGGAGGACTCTCTGAAAAACTGTTTTTT. Its translation: CASTPRGGLSEKLFF.

This clonotype has ten or more counts. V gene TRBV7-3 combines with J gene TRBJ1-1; D may be TRBD1 (6 bases). V lost 1 base to trimming and J lost 4 bases, with 10 bases between them. This CDR3 region has 14 residues. Germline loops: CDR1 SGHTA, CDR2 FQGTGA. CDR3 bases: TGTGCCAGCAGCTTAAAACAGGGATCCACTGAAGCTTTCTTT. This translates into CASSLKQGSTEAFF.

The rearrangement links TRBV20-1 to TRBJ2-7; 12 bases align to TRBD1. The J segment lost 6 bases and the V segment lost 6 bases, leaving 12 bases of the junction unmatched. CDR3 size: 15 residues. From germline, CDR1 is DFQATT and CDR2 SNEGSKA (reference sequence). The CDR3 is CSAKTGTGGSTEQYF. CDR3 bases: TGCAGTGCGAAAACCGGGACAGGGGGCTCAACCGAGCAGTACTTC.